The 9 T cell receptor beta chains below all came from one sample that was sequenced in a study of CD8+CD57+ T cells in acquired aplastic anemia. Selection for sequencing was limited to patients who had shown CD8+CD57+ cell expansion by flow cytometry. For CDR3 and TCR beta VDJ profiling, genomic DNA was the template used. TCRdb re-derived calls from the reads in MiXCR, one entry per CDR3 protein. The sample lists a few hundred thousand distinct CDR3 sequences; roughly 61% were seen once. Sequencing was performed on sorted CD4+, CD8+, or CD8+CD57+ T cells (not recorded which) from PBMCs. Source of these receptors: a human donor with aplastic anemia.

The chain has TRBV24-1 and TRBJ2-5; possible D gene TRBD1, 5 bases. V gave up 3 bases and J gave up 2 bases, with 12 bases separating them. Germline lookup yields CDR1 KGHDR and CDR2 SFDVKD. The CDR3 is 15 residues long. DNA of the CDR3: TGTGCCACCAGTGATGGGGCTTTTGCTCAAGAGACCCAGTACTTC. Amino acids: CATSDGAFAQETQYF.

This clonotype was seen ten or more times. The rearrangement joins TRBV10-3 to TRBJ2-5, with 8 bases lining up with TRBD2. CDR3 length: 14 residues. The junction had 3 bases not matched to a gene; V was cut back by 4 bases and J by 2 bases. Germline-derived CDR1 and CDR2 are ENHRY and SYGVKD. In DNA form, the CDR3 reads TGTGCCATCAGTGCAGCGGGAGTTCAAGAGACCCAGTACTTC. As protein: CAISAAGVQETQYF.

This clonotype has a handful of counts. This chain links TRBV2 with TRBJ1-6, with D maybe TRBD1 (5 bases). Germline CDR1 is SNHLY and CDR2 is FYNNEI. Trimming left V 2 bases short and J 6 bases short, with 11 bases between. The CDR3 runs to 15 residues. The CDR3: CASSELGGSNSPLHF. CDR3 nucleotide sequence: TGTGCCAGCAGTGAACTGGGGGGGAGTAATTCACCCCTCCACTTT.

V gene TRBV19 combines with J gene TRBJ1-1; TRBD1 matches 11 bases. The trim removed 6 bases at V and 11 bases at J, leaving 5 bases unmatched. Germline CDR1 LNHDA, CDR2 SQIVND (reference sequence). The CDR3 has 12 amino acids. In nucleotides, the CDR3 is TGTGCCAGTAGAGGGACAGGGGGTTCGGCTTTCTTT. This codes for CASRGTGGSAFF. The full variable domain, in which reference TRBV19 and TRBJ1-1 provide the parts outside the CDR3, is DGGITQSPKYLFRKEGQNVTLSCEQNLNHDAMYWYRQDPGQGLRLIYYSQIVNDFQKGDIAEGYSVSREKKESFPLTVTSAQKNPTAFYLCASRGTGGSAFFGQGTRLTVV.

This clonotype has ten or more counts. This rearrangement joins TRBV5-1 to TRBJ2-3; TRBD1 might be the D (5 bases). Trimming took off 1 base at V and 0 bases at J, with 12 bases between the two ends. CDR1 SGHRS and CDR2 YFSETQ come from the germline V gene. The CDR3 contains 16 residues. CDR3 region: CASSLLQGSSTDTQYF. CDR3 sequence (DNA): TGCGCCAGCAGCTTGCTGCAGGGCTCTAGCACAGATACGCAGTATTTT. Combining the CDR3 with reference TRBV5-1 and TRBJ2-3 gives the whole variable domain KAGVTQTPRYLIKTRGQQVTLSCSPISGHRSVSWYQQTPGQGLQFLFEYFSETQRNKGNFPGRFSGRQFSNSRSEMNVSTLELGDSALYLCASSLLQGSSTDTQYFGPGTRLTVL.

This clonotype came up a few times. The rearrangement joins TRBV18 to TRBJ1-5; D call uncertain. Trimming took 2 bases from V and 5 from J, leaving 7 bases between them. The CDR3 consists of 13 residues. The germline CDR1 and CDR2 sequences are KGHSH and LQKENI. Here the CDR3 DNA reads TGTGCCAGCTCACCAGGGGTGGATCAGCCCCAGCATTTT. Amino acid sequence: CASSPGVDQPQHF. The full variable domain, in which reference TRBV18 and TRBJ1-5 provide the parts outside the CDR3, is NAGVMQNPRHLVRRRGQEARLRCSPMKGHSHVYWYRQLPEEGLKFMVYLQKENIIDESGMPKERFSAEFPKEGPSILRIQQVVRGDSAAYFCASSPGVDQPQHFGDGTRLSIL.

V gene TRBV20-1 combines with J gene TRBJ2-3; TRBD1 aligns across 9 bases. Trimming cost V 6 bases and J 0 bases; bases outside gene matches: 4. Germline V gene data show CDR1 as DFQATT and CDR2 as SNEGSKA (reference sequence). The length of the CDR3 is 14 residues. The CDR3: CSARGTGSTDTQYF. CDR3 nucleotides: TGCAGTGCGCGAGGGACAGGGAGCACAGATACGCAGTATTTT.

This clonotype turned up a few times. This chain links TRBV20-1 with TRBJ1-2; tentative D call: TRBD1 (5 bases). Looked up from germline, CDR1 is DFQATT and CDR2 is SNEGSKA (reference sequence). V was shortened by 5 bases and J by 0 bases, with 10 bases between the two germline ends. The CDR3 covers 13 residues. CDR3 nucleotide sequence: TGCAGTGCTCGGGACGCCTCTAACTATGGCTACACCTTC. Protein product: CSARDASNYGYTF.

This clonotype occurred many times. This sequence joins TRBV7-3 and TRBJ2-5; D not resolved. This CDR3 spans 16 amino acids. Trimming took 2 bases from V and 9 from J, leaving 22 bases between them. CDR1 SGHTA and CDR2 FQGTGA come from the germline V gene. The CDR3 sequence: CASSLVVALPPPPQYF. Here the CDR3 DNA reads TGTGCCAGCAGCTTAGTGGTGGCCCTCCCCCCCCCCCCCCAGTACTTC.